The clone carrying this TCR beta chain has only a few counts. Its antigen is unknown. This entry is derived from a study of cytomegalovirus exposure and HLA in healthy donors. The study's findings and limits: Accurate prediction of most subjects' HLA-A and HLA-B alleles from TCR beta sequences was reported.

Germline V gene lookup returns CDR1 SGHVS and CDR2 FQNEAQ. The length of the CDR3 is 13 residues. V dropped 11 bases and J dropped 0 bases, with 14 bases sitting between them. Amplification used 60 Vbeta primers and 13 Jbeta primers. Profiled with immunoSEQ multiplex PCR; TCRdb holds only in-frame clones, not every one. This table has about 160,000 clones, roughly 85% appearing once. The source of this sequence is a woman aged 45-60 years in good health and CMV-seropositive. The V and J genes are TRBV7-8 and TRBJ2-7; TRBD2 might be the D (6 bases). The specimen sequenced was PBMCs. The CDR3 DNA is TGTGCCGGAGGGGACCCGAGCTCCTACGAGCAGTACTTC. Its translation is CAGGDPSSYEQYF.